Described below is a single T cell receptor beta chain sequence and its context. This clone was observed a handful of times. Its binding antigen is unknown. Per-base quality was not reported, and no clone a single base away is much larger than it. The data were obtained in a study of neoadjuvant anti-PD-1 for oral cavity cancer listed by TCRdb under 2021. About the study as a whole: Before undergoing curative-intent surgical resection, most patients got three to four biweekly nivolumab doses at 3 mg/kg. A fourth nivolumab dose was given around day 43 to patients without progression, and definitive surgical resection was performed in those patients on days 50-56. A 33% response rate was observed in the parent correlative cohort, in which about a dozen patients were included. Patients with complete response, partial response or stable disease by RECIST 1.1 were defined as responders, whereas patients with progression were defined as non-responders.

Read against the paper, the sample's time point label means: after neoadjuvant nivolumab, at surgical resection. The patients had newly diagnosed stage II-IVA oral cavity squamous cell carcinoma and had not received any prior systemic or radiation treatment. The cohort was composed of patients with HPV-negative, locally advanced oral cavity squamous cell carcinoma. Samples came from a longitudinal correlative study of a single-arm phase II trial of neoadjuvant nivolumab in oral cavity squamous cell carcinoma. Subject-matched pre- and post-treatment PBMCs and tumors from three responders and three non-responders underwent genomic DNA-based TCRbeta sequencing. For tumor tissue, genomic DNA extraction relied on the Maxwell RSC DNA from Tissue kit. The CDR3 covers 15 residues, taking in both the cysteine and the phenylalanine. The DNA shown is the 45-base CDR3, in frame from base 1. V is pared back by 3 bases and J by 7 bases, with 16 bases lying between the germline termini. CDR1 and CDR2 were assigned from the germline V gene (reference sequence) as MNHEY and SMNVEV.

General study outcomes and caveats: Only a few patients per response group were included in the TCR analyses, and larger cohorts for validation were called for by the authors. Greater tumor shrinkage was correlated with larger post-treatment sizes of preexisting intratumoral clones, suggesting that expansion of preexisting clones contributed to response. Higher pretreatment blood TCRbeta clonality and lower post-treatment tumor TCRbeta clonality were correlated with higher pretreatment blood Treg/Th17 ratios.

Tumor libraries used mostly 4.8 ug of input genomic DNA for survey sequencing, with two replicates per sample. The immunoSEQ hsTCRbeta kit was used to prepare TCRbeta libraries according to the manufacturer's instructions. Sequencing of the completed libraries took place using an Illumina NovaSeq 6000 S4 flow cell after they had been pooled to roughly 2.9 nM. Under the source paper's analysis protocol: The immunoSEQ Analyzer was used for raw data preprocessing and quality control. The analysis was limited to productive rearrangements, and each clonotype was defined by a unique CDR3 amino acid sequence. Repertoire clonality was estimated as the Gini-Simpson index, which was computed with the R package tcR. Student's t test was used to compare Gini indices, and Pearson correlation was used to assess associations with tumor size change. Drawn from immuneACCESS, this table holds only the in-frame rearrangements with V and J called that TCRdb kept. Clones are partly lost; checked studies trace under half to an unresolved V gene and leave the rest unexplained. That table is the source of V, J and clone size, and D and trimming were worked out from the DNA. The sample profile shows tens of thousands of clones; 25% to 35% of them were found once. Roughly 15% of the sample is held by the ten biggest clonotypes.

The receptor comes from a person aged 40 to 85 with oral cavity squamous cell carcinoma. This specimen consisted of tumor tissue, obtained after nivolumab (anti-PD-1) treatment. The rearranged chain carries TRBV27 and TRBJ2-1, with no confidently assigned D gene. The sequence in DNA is TGTGCCAGCAGTTTCGGCCCCCTAACACCAAATGAGCAGTTCTTC. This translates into CASSFGPLTPNEQFF.